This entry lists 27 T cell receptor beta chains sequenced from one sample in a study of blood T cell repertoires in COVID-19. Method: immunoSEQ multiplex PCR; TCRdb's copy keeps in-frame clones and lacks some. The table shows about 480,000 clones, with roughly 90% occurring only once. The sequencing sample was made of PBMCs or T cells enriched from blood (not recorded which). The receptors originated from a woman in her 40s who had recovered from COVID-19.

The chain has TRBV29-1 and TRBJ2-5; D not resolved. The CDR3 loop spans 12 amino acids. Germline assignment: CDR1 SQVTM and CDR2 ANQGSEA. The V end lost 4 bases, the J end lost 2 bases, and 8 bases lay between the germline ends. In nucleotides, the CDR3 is TGCAGCGTTGTCTACTGGCAAGAGACCCAGTACTTC. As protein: CSVVYWQETQYF. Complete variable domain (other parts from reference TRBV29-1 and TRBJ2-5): SAVISQKPSRDICQRGTSLTIQCQVDSQVTMMFWYRQQPGQSLTLIATANQGSEATYESGFVIDKFPISRPNLTFSTLTVSNMSPEDSSIYLCSVVYWQETQYFGPGTRLLVL.

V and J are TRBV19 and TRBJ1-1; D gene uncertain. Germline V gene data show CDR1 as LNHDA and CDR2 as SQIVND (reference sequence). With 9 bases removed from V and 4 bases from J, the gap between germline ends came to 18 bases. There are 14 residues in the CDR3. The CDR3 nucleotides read TGTGCCAGCGCACGGGGATTAGACACCACTGAAGCTTTCTTT. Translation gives CASARGLDTTEAFF.

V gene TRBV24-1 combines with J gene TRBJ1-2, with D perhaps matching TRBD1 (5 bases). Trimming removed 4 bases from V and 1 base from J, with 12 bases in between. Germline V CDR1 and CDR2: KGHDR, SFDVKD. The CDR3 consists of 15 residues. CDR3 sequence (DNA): TGTGCCACCAGTGAAACAGGTTCTATTAACTATGGCTACACCTTC. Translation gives CATSETGSINYGYTF.

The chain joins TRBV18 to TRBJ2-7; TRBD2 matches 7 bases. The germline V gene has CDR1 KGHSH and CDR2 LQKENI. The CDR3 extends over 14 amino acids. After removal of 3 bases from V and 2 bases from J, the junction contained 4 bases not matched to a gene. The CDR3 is CASSPGGDAYEQYF. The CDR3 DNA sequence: TGTGCCAGCTCACCTGGGGGGGACGCCTACGAGCAGTACTTC.

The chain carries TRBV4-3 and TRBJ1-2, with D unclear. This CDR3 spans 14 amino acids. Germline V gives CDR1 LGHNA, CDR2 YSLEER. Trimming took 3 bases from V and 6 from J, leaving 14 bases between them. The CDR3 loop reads CASSHVGGFNGYTF. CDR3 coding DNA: TGCGCCAGCAGCCATGTCGGAGGGTTTAATGGCTACACCTTC.

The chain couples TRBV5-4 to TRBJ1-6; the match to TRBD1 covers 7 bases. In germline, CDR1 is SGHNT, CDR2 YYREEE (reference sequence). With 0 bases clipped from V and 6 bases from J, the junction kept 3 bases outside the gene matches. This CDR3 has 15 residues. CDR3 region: CASSLEGAGNSPLHF. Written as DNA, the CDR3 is TGTGCCAGCAGCTTGGAGGGGGCCGGTAATTCACCCCTCCACTTT.

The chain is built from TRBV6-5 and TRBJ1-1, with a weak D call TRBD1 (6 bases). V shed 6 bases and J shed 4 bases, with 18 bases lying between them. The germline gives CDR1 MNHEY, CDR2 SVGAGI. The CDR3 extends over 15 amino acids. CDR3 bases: TGTGCCAGCAGCCTCCTTAACAGGGATAGCACTGAAGCTTTCTTT. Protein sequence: CASSLLNRDSTEAFF.

The CDR3: CAISESWTGGVTEAFF. CDR3 in DNA: TGTGCCATCAGTGAATCCTGGACAGGGGGCGTAACTGAAGCTTTCTTT. V gene TRBV10-3 combines with J gene TRBJ1-1; 11 nucleotides match TRBD1. Germline values: CDR1 ENHRY, CDR2 SYGVKD. The CDR3 sequence is 16 residues long. The V gene end was trimmed by 3 bases and the J gene end by 5 bases; junction bases not matched to a gene: 8.

CDR3 region: CASTYQGGLYGYTF. For the CDR3, the DNA is TGTGCCAGCACCTACCAGGGGGGTCTCTATGGCTACACCTTC. The genes are TRBV11-2 and TRBJ1-2; 7 bases fit TRBD1. The CDR3 sequence is 14 residues long. V shed 7 bases, J shed 4 bases, and the junction held 9 bases outside the gene matches. Germline-derived CDR1 and CDR2 are SGHAT and FQNNGV.

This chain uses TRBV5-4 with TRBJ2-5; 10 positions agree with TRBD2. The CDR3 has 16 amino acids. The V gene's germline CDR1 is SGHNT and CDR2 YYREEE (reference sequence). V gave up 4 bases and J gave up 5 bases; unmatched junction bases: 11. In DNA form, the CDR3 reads TGTGCCAGCAGCCCAAAAGCGGGAGGGCCTATGGAGACCCAGTACTTC. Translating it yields CASSPKAGGPMETQYF.

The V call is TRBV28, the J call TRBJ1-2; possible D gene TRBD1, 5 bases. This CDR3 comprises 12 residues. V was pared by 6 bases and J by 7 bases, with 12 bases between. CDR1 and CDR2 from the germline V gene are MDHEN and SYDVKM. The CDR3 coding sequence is TGTGCCAGCAGCCTCACCGGGGGTGGCTACACCTTC. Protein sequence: CASSLTGGGYTF.

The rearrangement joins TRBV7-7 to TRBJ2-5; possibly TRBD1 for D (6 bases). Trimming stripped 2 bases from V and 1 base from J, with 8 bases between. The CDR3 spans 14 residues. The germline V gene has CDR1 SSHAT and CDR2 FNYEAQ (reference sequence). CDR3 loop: CASSLQGLQETQYF. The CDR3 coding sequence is TGTGCCAGCAGCTTACAGGGGCTCCAAGAGACCCAGTACTTC.

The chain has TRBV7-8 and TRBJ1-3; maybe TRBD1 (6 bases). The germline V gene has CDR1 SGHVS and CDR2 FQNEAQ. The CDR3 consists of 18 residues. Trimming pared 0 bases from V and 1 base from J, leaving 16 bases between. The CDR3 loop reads CASSLARTGSVSGNTIYF. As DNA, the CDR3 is TGTGCCAGCAGCTTAGCGCGTACAGGGTCGGTTTCTGGAAACACCATATATTTT. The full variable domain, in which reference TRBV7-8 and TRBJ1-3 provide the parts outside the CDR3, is GAGVSQSPRYKVAKRGQDVALRCDPISGHVSLFWYQQALGQGPEFLTYFQNEAQLDKSGLPSDRFFAERPEGSVSTLKIQRTQQEDSAVYLCASSLARTGSVSGNTIYFGEGSWLTVV.

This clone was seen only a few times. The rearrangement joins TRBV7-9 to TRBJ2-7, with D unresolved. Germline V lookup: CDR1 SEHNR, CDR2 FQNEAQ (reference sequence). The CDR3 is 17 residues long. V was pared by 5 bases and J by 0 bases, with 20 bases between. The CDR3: CASSRSPRYKDSYEQYF. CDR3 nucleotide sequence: TGTGCCAGCAGCCGGTCCCCTAGATATAAAGACTCCTACGAGCAGTACTTC.

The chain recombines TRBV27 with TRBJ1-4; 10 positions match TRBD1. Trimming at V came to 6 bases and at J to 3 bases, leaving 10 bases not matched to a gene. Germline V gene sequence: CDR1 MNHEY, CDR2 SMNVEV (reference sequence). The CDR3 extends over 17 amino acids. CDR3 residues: CASSPPTGTGANEKLFF. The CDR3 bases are TGTGCCAGCAGCCCCCCGACCGGGACAGGGGCTAATGAAAAACTGTTTTTT.

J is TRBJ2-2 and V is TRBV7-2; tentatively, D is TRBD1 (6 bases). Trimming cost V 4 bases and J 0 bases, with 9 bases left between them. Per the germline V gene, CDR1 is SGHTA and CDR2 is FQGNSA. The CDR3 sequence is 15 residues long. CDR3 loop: CASSSRQANTGELFF. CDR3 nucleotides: TGTGCCAGCAGCTCGCGACAGGCGAACACCGGGGAGCTGTTTTTT.

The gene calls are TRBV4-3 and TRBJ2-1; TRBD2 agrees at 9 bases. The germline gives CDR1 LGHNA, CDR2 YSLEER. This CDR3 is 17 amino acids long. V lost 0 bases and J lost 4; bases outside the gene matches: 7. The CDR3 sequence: CASSQDLPSGEYNEQFF. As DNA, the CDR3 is TGCGCCAGCAGCCAAGATCTTCCTAGCGGGGAATACAATGAGCAGTTCTTC.

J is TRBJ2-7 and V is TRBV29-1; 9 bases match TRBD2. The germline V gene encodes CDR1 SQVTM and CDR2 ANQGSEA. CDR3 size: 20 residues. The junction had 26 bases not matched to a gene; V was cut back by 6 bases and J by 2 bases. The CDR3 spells CSVYSSRFVAGGPVTYEQYF. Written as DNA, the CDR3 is TGCAGCGTCTATTCATCACGGTTCGTGGCGGGAGGGCCTGTAACCTACGAGCAGTACTTC.

The CDR3 DNA is TGTGCCAGCAGTTTAAGAGGGCACACTGAAGCTTTCTTT. Translated: CASSLRGHTEAFF. The chain is built from TRBV27 and TRBJ1-1; D gene uncertain. This CDR3 is built from 13 residues. V was pared by 2 bases and J by 3 bases, with 7 bases between. Per the germline V gene, CDR1 is MNHEY and CDR2 is SMNVEV (reference sequence).

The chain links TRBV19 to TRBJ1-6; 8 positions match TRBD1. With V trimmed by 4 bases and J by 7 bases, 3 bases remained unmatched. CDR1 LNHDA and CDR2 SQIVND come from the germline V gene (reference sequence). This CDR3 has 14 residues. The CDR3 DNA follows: TGTGCCAGTAGTACGGACAGGGAGAATTCACCCCTCCACTTT. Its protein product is CASSTDRENSPLHF.

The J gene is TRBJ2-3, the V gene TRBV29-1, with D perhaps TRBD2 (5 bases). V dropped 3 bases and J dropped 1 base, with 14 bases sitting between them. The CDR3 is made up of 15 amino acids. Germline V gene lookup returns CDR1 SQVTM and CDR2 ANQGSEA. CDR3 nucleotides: TGCAGCGTTGACGGTACTGCGGGCGGCACAGATACGCAGTATTTT. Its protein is CSVDGTAGGTDTQYF.

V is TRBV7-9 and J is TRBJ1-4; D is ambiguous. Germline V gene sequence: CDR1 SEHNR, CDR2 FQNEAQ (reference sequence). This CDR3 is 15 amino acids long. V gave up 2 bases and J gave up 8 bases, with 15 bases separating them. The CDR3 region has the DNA TGTGCCAGCAGCTTATTAGGAACGGGGTTAGAAAAACTGTTTTTT. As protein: CASSLLGTGLEKLFF.

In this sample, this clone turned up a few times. CDR3 sequence (DNA): TGTGCCAGCAGGCCTGGACTCGTCCCGGGGGTTGAGCAGTACTTC. It specifies CASRPGLVPGVEQYF. The gene calls are TRBV2 and TRBJ2-7; possible D gene TRBD2, 6 bases. This CDR3 has 15 residues. In germline, CDR1 is SNHLY, CDR2 FYNNEI. V shed 6 bases and J shed 7 bases, with 22 bases lying between them.

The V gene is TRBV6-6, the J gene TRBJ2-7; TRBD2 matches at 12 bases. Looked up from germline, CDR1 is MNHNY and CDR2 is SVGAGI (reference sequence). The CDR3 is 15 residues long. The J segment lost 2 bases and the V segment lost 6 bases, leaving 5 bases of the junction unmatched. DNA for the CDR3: TGTGCCAGCAGCTGGACTAGCGGGGCAACCTACGAGCAGTACTTC. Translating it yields CASSWTSGATYEQYF.

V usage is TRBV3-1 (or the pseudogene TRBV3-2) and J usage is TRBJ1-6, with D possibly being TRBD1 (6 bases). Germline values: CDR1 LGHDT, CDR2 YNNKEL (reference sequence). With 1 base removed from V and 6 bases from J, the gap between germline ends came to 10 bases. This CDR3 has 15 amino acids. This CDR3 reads CASSQAQGSNSPLHF. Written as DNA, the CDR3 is TGTGCCAGCAGCCAAGCACAGGGTAGTAATTCACCCCTCCACTTT.

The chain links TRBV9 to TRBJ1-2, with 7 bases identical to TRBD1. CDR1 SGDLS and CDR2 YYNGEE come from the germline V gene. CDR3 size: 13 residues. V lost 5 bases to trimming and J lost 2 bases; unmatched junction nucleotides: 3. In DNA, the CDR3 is TGTGCCAGCAGTCTCAGGGGGAACTATGGCTACACCTTC. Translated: CASSLRGNYGYTF.

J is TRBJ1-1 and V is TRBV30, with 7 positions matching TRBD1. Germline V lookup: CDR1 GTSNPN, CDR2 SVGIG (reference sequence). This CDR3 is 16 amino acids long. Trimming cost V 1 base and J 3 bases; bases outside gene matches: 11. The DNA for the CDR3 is TGTGCCTGGAGTGCTTGGGTCAGGGGGTTGGACACTGAAGCTTTCTTT. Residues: CAWSAWVRGLDTEAFF.